This TCR beta chain was identified in a study of cytomegalovirus exposure and HLA in healthy donors. General study results and limits: Analysis was performed later, and it showed HLA-associated TCR beta chains to be more clonally expanded than equally common others. It was 150 to 200 TCR beta chains that were listed as cytomegalovirus-associated.

Concerning this clone: What it binds is not known.

V dropped 2 bases and J dropped 10 bases, with 15 bases sitting between them. The germline V gene has CDR1 SGHNT and CDR2 YYREEE (reference sequence). The CDR3 runs to 13 residues. Researchers ran the PCR with 60 Vbeta and 13 Jbeta primers. Here immunoSEQ multiplex PCR was the method, and the copy in TCRdb shows in-frame clones only, minus some. The table records some 200,000 clones, approximately 85% of them present only once. This TCR came from a woman between 18 and 30 years old in good health and CMV-seronegative. The sequenced sample was PBMCs. The chain recombines TRBV5-4 with TRBJ1-2, with D tentatively TRBD1 (5 bases). CDR3 protein: CASSFEGALPYTF. The DNA of the CDR3 is TGTGCCAGCAGCTTCGAAGGGGCGCTCCCCTACACCTTC.